A single sample is the source of the 21 T cell receptor beta chains below, sequenced in a study of T cells in localized non-small cell lung cancer. Clones were sequenced by immunoSEQ multiplex PCR, and TCRdb holds only the in-frame ones, with some missing. Of around 91,000 clones detected, 80% to 90% appear once; the ten largest clones hold about 15%. The sequencing used peripheral blood, collected before any cancer treatment. These receptors were collected from a man aged 40 to 69 with stage I squamous cell lung carcinoma.

The chain couples TRBV7-2 to TRBJ1-6; D is perhaps TRBD1 (5 bases). Per germline, CDR1 SGHTA and CDR2 FQGNSA. V was shortened by 5 bases and J by 8 bases, with 22 bases between the two germline ends. CDR3 length: 17 amino acids. CDR3 nucleotides: TGTGCCAGCAGCAAAAATCGTGGGAACCCGGGGCATTCACCCCTCCACTTT. This gives the protein CASSKNRGNPGHSPLHF.

The rearrangement joins TRBV11-3 to TRBJ2-4; D gene ambiguous. The CDR3 is 12 residues long. V was clipped by 2 bases and J by 14 bases, with 13 bases between them. Germline lookup yields CDR1 SGHNT and CDR2 YENEEA. CDR3: CASSLYGQRKYF. In DNA, the CDR3 is TGTGCCAGCAGCTTATACGGGCAGAGAAAGTACTTC.

The sample holds one count of this clone. The chain recombines TRBV29-1 with TRBJ1-1, with D tentatively TRBD1 (6 bases). The CDR3 totals 12 residues. V lost 4 bases to trimming and J lost 1 base, with 7 bases between them. Per the germline V gene, CDR1 is SQVTM and CDR2 is ANQGSEA. CDR3 residues: CSVAQGNTEAFF. CDR3 coding DNA: TGCAGCGTTGCACAGGGGAACACTGAAGCTTTCTTT.

The V call is TRBV4-1, the J call TRBJ2-2; the match to TRBD2 covers 10 bases. Per germline, CDR1 MGHRA and CDR2 YSYEKL. The CDR3 extends over 16 amino acids. V shed 5 bases, J shed 0 bases, and the junction held 3 bases outside the gene matches. The CDR3 sequence: CASSYLAGANTGELFF. CDR3 sequence (DNA): TGCGCCAGCAGCTATCTAGCGGGGGCGAACACCGGGGAGCTGTTTTTT.

The rearrangement uses TRBV6-1 and TRBJ1-2; perhaps TRBD1 as D (5 bases). This CDR3 is built from 13 residues. CDR1 MNHNS and CDR2 SASEGT come from the germline V gene. V shed 5 bases and J shed 2 bases, with 9 bases lying between them. The CDR3 region is CASSRDANYGYTF. The CDR3 coding sequence is TGTGCCAGCAGTCGGGACGCAAACTATGGCTACACCTTC.

Of note for this clone: Compared with germline, one end of the junction differs, possibly owing to a read error. The chain employs TRBV20-1 and TRBJ2-4, with D possibly TRBD1 on 6 matching bases. The length of the CDR3 is 11 residues. CDR1 is DFQATT and CDR2 is SNEGSKA in the germline V gene (reference sequence). The CDR3 nucleotides read TGCAGTGCACAGGACAGAGCCGCGACCCGATTC. Translation: CSAQDRAATRF.

V usage is TRBV28 and J usage is TRBJ1-3, with 7 bases that match TRBD1. With V trimmed by 5 bases and J by 3 bases, 10 bases remained unmatched. The V gene's germline CDR1 is MDHEN and CDR2 SYDVKM. The CDR3 has 16 amino acids. CDR3 in DNA: TGTGCCAGCAGTGGGTACAGGGGAGGCGTTGGAAACACCATATATTTT. It specifies CASSGYRGGVGNTIYF.

The chain joins TRBV4-1 to TRBJ1-5; D unclear. Germline assignment: CDR1 MGHRA and CDR2 YSYEKL. The CDR3 sequence is 15 residues long. V gave up 0 bases and J gave up 4 bases, with 10 bases separating them. The CDR3 region has the DNA TGCGCCAGCAGCCAAGAAGCGGGGAATAATCAGCCCCAGCATTTT. Translated, it gives CASSQEAGNNQPQHF.

The gene calls are TRBV4-2 and TRBJ2-5; TRBD2 agrees at 8 bases. The CDR3 sequence is 17 residues long. The V and J ends lost 1 base and 2 bases, in that order; junction bases with no gene match: 9. CDR1 is LGHNA and CDR2 is YNFKEQ in the germline V gene. The CDR3 protein is CASSQGGRGALQETQYF. The DNA for the CDR3 is TGTGCCAGCAGCCAAGGCGGGCGGGGGGCCTTGCAAGAGACCCAGTACTTC.

The V call is TRBV14, the J call TRBJ2-3; weak D call: TRBD2 (5 bases). The CDR3 runs to 15 residues. Germline-derived CDR1 and CDR2 are SGHDN and FVKESK. Trimming shortened V by 4 bases and J by 9 bases, and 20 bases separated the two germline ends. In DNA form, the CDR3 reads TGTGCCAGCAGCCCCCCCGGCCGCCCAACGGGGACGCAGTATTTT. It encodes CASSPPGRPTGTQYF.

The CDR3 reads CASSFSSGTSTGELFF. The CDR3 DNA reads as TGTGCCAGTTCCTTTTCGTCGGGGACAAGCACCGGGGAGCTGTTTTTT. The V and J genes are TRBV10-3 and TRBJ2-2; perhaps TRBD1 as D (6 bases). V lost 10 bases to trimming and J lost 4 bases, with 22 bases between them. Germline lookup yields CDR1 ENHRY and CDR2 SYGVKD. This CDR3 has 16 amino acids.

The rearrangement links TRBV19 to TRBJ1-2; no reliable D call. This CDR3 region has 15 residues. Germline V gives CDR1 LNHDA, CDR2 SQIVND (reference sequence). Trimming took off 7 bases at V and 0 bases at J, with 15 bases between the two ends. Here the CDR3 reads CASIRTSRANYGYTF. The CDR3 region has the DNA TGTGCCAGTATCAGGACTAGCCGGGCTAACTATGGCTACACCTTC.

This sequence joins TRBV25-1 and TRBJ2-3, with 8 nucleotides matching TRBD2. Per the germline V gene, CDR1 is MGHDK and CDR2 is SYGVNS. This CDR3 region has 16 residues. J was trimmed by 0 bases and V by 3 bases; bases with no gene match: 5. In nucleotides, the CDR3 is TGTGCCAGCAGTGATTGGGCTAGCGGGAGCACAGATACGCAGTATTTT. Translation: CASSDWASGSTDTQYF.

The V call is TRBV5-6, the J call TRBJ2-5, with D possibly TRBD2 on 5 matching bases. V lost 2 bases and J lost 6, with 20 bases in between. Per germline, CDR1 SGHDT and CDR2 YYEEEE. There are 16 residues in the CDR3. CDR3 sequence: CASSFLTGGSSKTQYF. The DNA of the CDR3 is TGTGCCAGCAGCTTTTTGACCGGAGGTAGCTCGAAGACCCAGTACTTC.

The chain couples TRBV27 to TRBJ2-2; no firm D call. The V gene lost 5 bases and the J gene lost 4 bases, with 11 bases spanning the gap. Germline values: CDR1 MNHEY, CDR2 SMNVEV (reference sequence). The CDR3 extends over 14 amino acids. CDR3 sequence: CASSLFLGTGELFF. The CDR3 DNA sequence: TGTGCCAGCAGTCTTTTCTTGGGCACCGGGGAGCTGTTTTTT.

The rearrangement uses TRBV27 and TRBJ1-5; TRBD1 agrees at 7 bases. Trimming took 6 bases from V and 3 from J; bases not matched to a gene: 5. CDR1 and CDR2 from the germline V gene are MNHEY and SMNVEV (reference sequence). The CDR3 is made up of 14 amino acids. The CDR3 DNA sequence: TGTGCCAGCAGGGCACAGGGGAACAATCAGCCCCAGCATTTT. This codes for CASRAQGNNQPQHF.

CDR3 in amino acids: CASSESRGDYGYTF. CDR3 in DNA: TGTGCCAGCAGTGAAAGTCGGGGAGACTATGGCTACACCTTC. V is TRBV2 and J is TRBJ1-2; D gene ambiguous. The germline V gene has CDR1 SNHLY and CDR2 FYNNEI. The V end was cut by 2 bases, the J end by 3 bases, with 10 bases between. The CDR3 spans 14 residues.

The chain uses TRBV19 and TRBJ2-7; D gene ambiguous. Germline V lookup: CDR1 LNHDA, CDR2 SQIVND (reference sequence). Trimming stripped 9 bases from V and 6 bases from J, with 12 bases between. The CDR3 has 11 residues. The CDR3 nucleotides read TGTGCCAGCCGCCGCGACGGCGAGCAGTACTTC. This sequence encodes CASRRDGEQYF.

The J gene is TRBJ1-1, the V gene TRBV7-9, with 8 nucleotides matching TRBD1. CDR3 length equals 16 residues. The germline V gene has CDR1 SEHNR and CDR2 FQNEAQ (reference sequence). The junction had 9 bases not matched to a gene; V was cut back by 5 bases and J by 1 base. The chain's CDR3 is CASSARQGLKNTEAFF. CDR3 nucleotide sequence: TGTGCCAGCAGCGCCCGACAGGGGTTGAAGAACACTGAAGCTTTCTTT. The variable domain in full, completed from reference TRBV7-9 and TRBJ1-1, reads DTGVSQNPRHKITKRGQNVTFRCDPISEHNRLYWYRQTLGQGPEFLTYFQNEAQLEKSRLLSDRFSAERPKGSFSTLEIQRTEQGDSAMYLCASSARQGLKNTEAFFGQGTRLTVV.

J is TRBJ2-3 and V is TRBV5-1, with TRBD1 identical over 8 bases. Germline CDR1 and CDR2: SGHRS and YFSETQ. V dropped 2 bases and J dropped 2; count of bases not matched to a gene: 7. There are 16 residues in the CDR3. This CDR3 is CASSFSGGPFTDTQYF. The CDR3 DNA sequence: TGCGCCAGCAGCTTCTCAGGGGGCCCCTTCACAGATACGCAGTATTTT.

The chain has TRBV7-3 and TRBJ2-3, with 10 bases that match TRBD2. J gave up 2 bases and V 5 bases, and 7 bases lay outside the gene matches. CDR3 length: 16 amino acids. Germline CDR1 reads SGHTA; CDR2 reads FQGTGA. The CDR3 DNA is TGTGCCAGCAGCCCATTCAGCGGGGGGGCCACAGATACGCAGTATTTT. As protein: CASSPFSGGATDTQYF.